This T cell receptor beta chain was recorded in a study of shared clonotypes between healthy human individuals. Points from the study as a whole: Represented diversity (both genetic and exposure-history) was limited by the small number of donors. Richness estimates generally favored naive over memory subsets.

CDR3 length: 15 residues. With 5 bases clipped from V and 5 bases from J, the junction kept 6 bases outside the gene matches. Germline V gene sequence: CDR1 LNHDA, CDR2 SQIVND (reference sequence). The data were produced by immunoSEQ multiplex PCR, yet TCRdb's version contains in-frame clones alone and is incomplete. The table lists 700,000 or so clones, about three quarters of them singletons. This clone showed up just once. Its antigen is not known. The chain has TRBV19 and TRBJ2-1; TRBD2 matches 10 bases. This TCR derives from a woman aged 25-40 years in good health. The sequencing input was memory CD4+ T cells sorted from blood. Sample subset: CD45RA-negative fraction. The CDR3: CASSSRTSGHNEQFF. CDR3 DNA: TGTGCCAGTAGTTCACGGACTAGCGGACACAATGAGCAGTTCTTC.